This entry lists 14 T cell receptor beta chains sequenced from one sample in a study of beta chain features in type 1 diabetes. Study findings and constraints: All four CD4+ subsets from Type 1 diabetes patients carried moderately but significantly shorter TCRB CDR3s.

These receptors' antigens are unknown. Investigators reverse transcribed all isolated RNA, so they sequenced expressed TCRB transcripts. Assay: immunoSEQ multiplex PCR; the TCRdb copy retains only in-frame clones and omits some. This sample has roughly 300,000 clones, with roughly an eighth found just once. Sample: naive CD4+ T cells from blood. The receptor source for this set is a man aged 25-40 years with type 1 diabetes.

The rearrangement uses TRBV5-6 and TRBJ2-3, with D possibly TRBD2 on 5 matching bases. Trimming removed 4 bases from V and 1 base from J, with 16 bases in between. Germline V gives CDR1 SGHDT, CDR2 YYEEEE. This CDR3 has 16 residues. The CDR3 nucleotides are TGTGCCAGCAGCGTCGGATCGAGGGTCCGCACAGATACGCAGTATTTT. Amino acids: CASSVGSRVRTDTQYF.

This clone was recorded a few times. This chain connects TRBV4-2 to TRBJ1-1; 10 nucleotides agree with TRBD1. The CDR3 sequence is 14 residues long. V was pared by 6 bases and J by 13 bases, with 14 bases of the junction left unmatched. CDR1 LGHNA and CDR2 YNFKEQ come from the germline V gene. CDR3 nucleotide sequence: TGTGCCAGCAGTTCTGGACAGGGGGGGACACTCGGTTTCTTT. Translating it yields CASSSGQGGTLGFF.

This clone was seen just once. This rearrangement joins TRBV27 to TRBJ2-1; possible D gene TRBD2, 6 bases. CDR1 is MNHEY, CDR2 SMNVEV, per germline (reference sequence). The CDR3 totals 16 residues. V gave up 2 bases and J gave up 2 bases, with 13 bases separating them. The CDR3 region has the DNA TGTGCCAGCAGTTTAGCGGGGTACAATACCTACAATGAGCAGTTCTTC. Its protein product is CASSLAGYNTYNEQFF.

This clone showed up just a few times. The rearrangement uses TRBV4-3 and TRBJ2-3; D ambiguous. This CDR3 has 14 amino acids. The germline CDR1 and CDR2 sequences are LGHNA and YSLEER. Trimming removed 0 bases from V and 0 bases from J, with 4 bases in between. CDR3 nucleotides: TGCGCCAGCAGCCAAGACGCGAGCACAGATACGCAGTATTTT. It yields the protein CASSQDASTDTQYF.

This clone was seen more than once but under ten times. V is TRBV6-1 and J is TRBJ2-2; 12 nucleotides agree with TRBD1. V shed 8 bases and J 9 bases; nucleotides not matched to a gene: 1. The V gene's germline CDR1 is MNHNS and CDR2 SASEGT. The CDR3 loop spans 12 amino acids. Here the CDR3 DNA reads TGTGCCAGCGGGACAGGGGGCCGGGAGCTGTTTTTT. Protein: CASGTGGRELFF.

In this sample, this clone turned up a few times. This sequence joins TRBV6-6 and TRBJ1-5; D not resolved. Germline CDR1 is MNHNY and CDR2 is SVGAGI (reference sequence). The V end lost 6 bases, the J end lost 5 bases, and 5 bases lay between the germline ends. The CDR3 runs to 11 residues. As DNA, the CDR3 is TGTGCCAGCAGCGTAGATCAGCCCCAGCATTTT. It encodes CASSVDQPQHF.

This chain joins TRBV7-8 and TRBJ2-1, with 11 bases fitting TRBD2. Losses at the gene ends were 0 bases for V and 8 bases for J; bases not matched to a gene: 12. The CDR3 extends over 18 amino acids. Germline V gives CDR1 SGHVS, CDR2 FQNEAQ. The CDR3 nucleotides are TGTGCCAGCAGCTTAGCCGCTAGCGGGAGGTGGCGTTCGTATGAGCAGTTCTTC. Its translation: CASSLAASGRWRSYEQFF.

In its sample, this clone was seen a few times. V usage is TRBV9 and J usage is TRBJ1-4; weak D call: TRBD1 (6 bases). There are 13 residues in the CDR3. Germline CDR1 SGDLS, CDR2 YYNGEE. Trimming left V 4 bases short and J 5 bases short, with 9 bases between. The CDR3 coding sequence is TGTGCCAGCAGCCTGACAGGAAATGAAAAACTGTTTTTT. Its protein is CASSLTGNEKLFF.

V usage is TRBV6-5 and J usage is TRBJ2-7, with D hard to call. CDR3 length equals 13 residues. Trimming left V 5 bases short and J 1 base short, with 9 bases between. The V gene's germline CDR1 is MNHEY and CDR2 SVGAGI. The CDR3 coding sequence is TGTGCCAGCAGTCAAGCTGTATCCTACGAGCAGTACTTC. Translated, it gives CASSQAVSYEQYF.

The chain links TRBV9 to TRBJ2-1; 10 bases align to TRBD2. This CDR3 is 17 amino acids long. With 4 bases clipped from V and 1 base from J, the junction kept 8 bases outside the gene matches. Germline V gene data show CDR1 as SGDLS and CDR2 as YYNGEE. DNA for the CDR3: TGTGCCAGCAGCCCCAGCGGGAGGGCCGGGTCCTACAATGAGCAGTTCTTC. Protein sequence: CASSPSGRAGSYNEQFF.

The chain couples TRBV9 to TRBJ2-5; the D is unclear. The germline CDR1 and CDR2 sequences are SGDLS and YYNGEE. Trimming removed 0 bases at V and 1 base at J, with 4 bases between. The CDR3 spans 13 residues. The CDR3 here is CASSVVAQETQYF. CDR3 nucleotides: TGTGCCAGCAGCGTAGTAGCCCAAGAGACCCAGTACTTC.

This clone was observed a few times. The rearrangement links TRBV18 to TRBJ2-1; D is perhaps TRBD1 (6 bases). Trimming took off 6 bases at V and 4 bases at J, with 19 bases between the two ends. CDR3 length equals 16 residues. The germline V gene has CDR1 KGHSH and CDR2 LQKENI. In nucleotides, the CDR3 is TGTGCCAGCTCCTACTTTGGGGGCTCCCGTTACAATGAGCAGTTCTTC. Amino acid sequence: CASSYFGGSRYNEQFF.

The chain joins TRBV16 to TRBJ2-7, with D perhaps matching TRBD2 (6 bases). Trimming removed 4 bases at V and 2 bases at J, with 18 bases between. Germline V gene sequence: CDR1 KGHSY, CDR2 FQNENV. The CDR3 covers 16 residues. Here the CDR3 DNA reads TGTGCCAGCAGCCTACACAACCTCGGGAGTACCTACGAGCAGTACTTC. It encodes CASSLHNLGSTYEQYF.

The rearrangement joins TRBV5-1 to TRBJ1-5; D perhaps matches TRBD1 (5 bases). CDR3 length: 15 residues. Trimming cost V 4 bases and J 1 base, with 12 bases left between them. Germline-derived CDR1 and CDR2 are SGHRS and YFSETQ. For the CDR3, the DNA is TGCGCCAGCAGCAGAGAATCAGGGAGCAATCAGCCCCAGCATTTT. Its protein is CASSRESGSNQPQHF.